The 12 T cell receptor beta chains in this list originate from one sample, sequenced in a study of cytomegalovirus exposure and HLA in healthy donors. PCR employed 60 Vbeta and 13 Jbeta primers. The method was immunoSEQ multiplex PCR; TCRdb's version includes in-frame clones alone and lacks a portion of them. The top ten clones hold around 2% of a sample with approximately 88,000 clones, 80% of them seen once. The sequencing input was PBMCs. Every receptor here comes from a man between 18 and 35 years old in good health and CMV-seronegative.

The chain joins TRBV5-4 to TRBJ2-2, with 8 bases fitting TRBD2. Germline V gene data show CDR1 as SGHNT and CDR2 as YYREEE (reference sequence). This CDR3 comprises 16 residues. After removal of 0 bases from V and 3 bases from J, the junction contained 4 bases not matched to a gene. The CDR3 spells CASSLVGLADTGELFF. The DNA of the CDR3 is TGTGCCAGCAGCTTGGTCGGACTAGCAGACACCGGGGAGCTGTTTTTT.

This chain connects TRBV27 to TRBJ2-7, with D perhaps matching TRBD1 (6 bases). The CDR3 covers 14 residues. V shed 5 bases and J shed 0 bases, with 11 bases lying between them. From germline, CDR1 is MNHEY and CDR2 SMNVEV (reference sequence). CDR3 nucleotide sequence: TGTGCCAGCAGTGACAGGCCCTTCTCCTACGAGCAGTACTTC. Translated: CASSDRPFSYEQYF.

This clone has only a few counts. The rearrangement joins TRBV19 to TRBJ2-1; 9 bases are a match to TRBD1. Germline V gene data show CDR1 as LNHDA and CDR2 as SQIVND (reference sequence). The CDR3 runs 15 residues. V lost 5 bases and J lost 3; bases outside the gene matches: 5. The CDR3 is CASSARTGVYNEQFF. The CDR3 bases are TGTGCCAGTAGTGCCCGGACAGGGGTCTACAATGAGCAGTTCTTC.

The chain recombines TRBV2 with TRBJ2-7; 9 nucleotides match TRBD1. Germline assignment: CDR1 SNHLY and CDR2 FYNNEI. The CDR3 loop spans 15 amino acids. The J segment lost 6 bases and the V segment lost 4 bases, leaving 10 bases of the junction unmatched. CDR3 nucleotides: TGTGCCAGCAGTGGGGACAGGGTGCCCCTCTCCGAGCAGTACTTC. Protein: CASSGDRVPLSEQYF.

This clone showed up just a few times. In nucleotides, the CDR3 is TGTGCCAGCAGCCAAGACCCGGGGGGGGAGTACGAGCAGTACTTC. Protein: CASSQDPGGEYEQYF. The chain couples TRBV4-2 to TRBJ2-7, with TRBD2 identical over 8 bases. CDR3 size: 15 residues. Trimming at V came to 0 bases and at J to 4 bases, leaving 5 bases not matched to a gene. The germline V gene has CDR1 LGHNA and CDR2 YNFKEQ.

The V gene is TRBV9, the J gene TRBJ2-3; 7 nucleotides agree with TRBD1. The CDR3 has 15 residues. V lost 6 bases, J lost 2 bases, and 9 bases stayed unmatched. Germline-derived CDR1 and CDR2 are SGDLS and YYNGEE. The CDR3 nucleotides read TGTGCCAGCACCCCAAGGGGGCAATTCACAGATACGCAGTATTTT. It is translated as CASTPRGQFTDTQYF.

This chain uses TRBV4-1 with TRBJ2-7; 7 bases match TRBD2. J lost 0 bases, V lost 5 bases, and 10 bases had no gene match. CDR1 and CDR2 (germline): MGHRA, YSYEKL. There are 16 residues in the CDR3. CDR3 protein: CASSYHLGGGSYEQYF. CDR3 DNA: TGCGCCAGCAGCTACCACCTAGGCGGGGGCTCCTACGAGCAGTACTTC.

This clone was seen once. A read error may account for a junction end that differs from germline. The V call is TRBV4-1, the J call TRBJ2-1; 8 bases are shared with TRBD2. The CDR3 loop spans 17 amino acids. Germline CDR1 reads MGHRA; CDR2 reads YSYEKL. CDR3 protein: CVSSQGLARGAYNEQFF. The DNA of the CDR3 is TGCGTCAGCAGCCAAGGCTTAGCGCGGGGGGCCTACAATGAGCAGTTCTTC.

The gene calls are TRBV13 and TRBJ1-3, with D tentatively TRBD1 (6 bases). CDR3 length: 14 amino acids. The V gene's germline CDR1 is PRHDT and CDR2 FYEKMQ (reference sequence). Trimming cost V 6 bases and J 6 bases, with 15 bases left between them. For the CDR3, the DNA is TGTGCCAGCAGTCCCCGGGGGGCTAAAAACACCATATATTTT. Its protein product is CASSPRGAKNTIYF.

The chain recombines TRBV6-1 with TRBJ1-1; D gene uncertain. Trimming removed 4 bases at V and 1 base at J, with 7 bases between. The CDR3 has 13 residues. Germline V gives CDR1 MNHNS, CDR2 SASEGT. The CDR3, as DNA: TGTGCCAGCAGTGTCGTACAGAACACTGAAGCTTTCTTT. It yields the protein CASSVVQNTEAFF.

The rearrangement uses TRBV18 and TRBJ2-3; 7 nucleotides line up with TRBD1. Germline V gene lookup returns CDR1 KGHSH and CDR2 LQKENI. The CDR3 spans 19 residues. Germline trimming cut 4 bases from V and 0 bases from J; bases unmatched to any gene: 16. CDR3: CASSLTPGQRIYSTDTQYF. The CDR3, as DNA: TGTGCCAGCTCACTAACTCCGGGACAGAGAATCTATAGCACAGATACGCAGTATTTT.

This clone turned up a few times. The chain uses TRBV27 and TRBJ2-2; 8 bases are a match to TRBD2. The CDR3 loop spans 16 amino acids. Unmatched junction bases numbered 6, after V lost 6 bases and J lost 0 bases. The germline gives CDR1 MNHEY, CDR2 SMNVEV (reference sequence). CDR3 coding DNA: TGTGCCAGCAGAGGTGCGGGGGGAGCGAACACCGGGGAGCTGTTTTTT. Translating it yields CASRGAGGANTGELFF.